Following are 32 T cell receptor beta chains from one sample sequenced in a study of CD8+ T cells in alopecia areata. Sequencing used cDNA as its template, made by extracting RNA and reverse transcribing it. Assay used: immunoSEQ multiplex PCR; TCRdb lists only in-frame clones, some missing. This sample has 160,000 or so clones, with under 60% found just once. This specimen was CD8+ T cells sorted from blood, taken at week 0. Receptors originate from a human donor with alopecia areata.

The chain couples TRBV27 to TRBJ2-3; D is unresolved. The CDR3 sequence is 14 residues long. Germline V lookup: CDR1 MNHEY, CDR2 SMNVEV (reference sequence). V dropped 7 bases and J dropped 5 bases, with 16 bases sitting between them. The CDR3 DNA reads TGTGCCAGCATAGGTTCTAAACCAGGAGATACGCAGTATTTT. It translates to CASIGSKPGDTQYF.

In its sample, this clone was seen a few times. The genes are TRBV11-2 and TRBJ1-2; D perhaps matches TRBD1 (5 bases). The germline V and J ends were trimmed by 5 bases and 4 bases, with 20 bases remaining between them. Germline values: CDR1 SGHAT, CDR2 FQNNGV. This CDR3 region has 16 residues. DNA for the CDR3: TGTGCCAGCAGCGGAGTTGGGGCAGAAAGGGGCTATGGCTACACCTTC. Encoded protein: CASSGVGAERGYGYTF.

The rearrangement links TRBV29-1 to TRBJ2-3, with D tentatively TRBD2 (5 bases). V was pared by 4 bases and J by 8 bases, with 16 bases between. CDR1 is SQVTM and CDR2 is ANQGSEA in the germline V gene. This CDR3 is 13 amino acids long. The CDR3 DNA reads as TGCAGCGTTGGTTTTCGGGGTGAAGTTACGCAGTATTTT. It translates to CSVGFRGEVTQYF.

As for this clone: This sample also contains other DNA sequences that code for the same CDR3. This chain uses TRBV4-3 with TRBJ1-1; 7 positions agree with TRBD1. This CDR3 is 14 amino acids long. CDR1 is LGHNA, CDR2 YSLEER, per germline. V was pared by 1 base and J by 4 bases, with 3 bases of the junction left unmatched. The CDR3 here is CASSQGQGGTEAFF. The CDR3 coding sequence is TGCGCCAGCAGCCAAGGACAGGGAGGCACTGAAGCTTTCTTT.

In its sample, this clone was seen once. The chain carries TRBV25-1 and TRBJ1-5; D not resolved. The CDR3 covers 16 residues. Germline V gene sequence: CDR1 MGHDK, CDR2 SYGVNS. The V end lost 1 base, the J end lost 4 bases, and 14 bases lay between the germline ends. CDR3 protein: CASSELGGTDNQPQHF. DNA of the CDR3: TGTGCCAGCAGTGAATTGGGAGGAACGGATAATCAGCCCCAGCATTTT.

On this clone: This sample also contains other DNA sequences that code for the same CDR3. The rearrangement uses TRBV5-6 and TRBJ1-5; D not certain. V shed 4 bases and J shed 4 bases, with 6 bases lying between them. CDR1 is SGHDT, CDR2 YYEEEE, per germline. The CDR3 runs 12 residues. The CDR3, as DNA: TGTGCCAGCAGCATGGGGAATCAGCCCCAGCATTTT. Translation: CASSMGNQPQHF.

The gene calls are TRBV4-3 and TRBJ2-7; the match to TRBD1 covers 9 bases. CDR1 is LGHNA, CDR2 YSLEER, per germline. V lost 1 base, J lost 5 bases, and 0 bases stayed unmatched. The CDR3 totals 13 residues. The CDR3 is CASSQGQGDEQYF. In nucleotides, the CDR3 is TGCGCCAGCAGCCAAGGACAGGGGGACGAGCAGTACTTC.

The rearrangement joins TRBV25-1 to TRBJ1-2; tentative D call: TRBD1 (6 bases). Germline lookup yields CDR1 MGHDK and CDR2 SYGVNS. The CDR3 consists of 14 residues. The V end lost 5 bases, the J end lost 6 bases, and 16 bases lay between the germline ends. The CDR3 sequence: CASSWSLGAHGYTF. In DNA, the CDR3 is TGTGCCAGCAGTTGGTCGTTGGGGGCCCATGGCTACACCTTC.

This clone was detected once. The chain joins TRBV29-1 to TRBJ2-7; D could derive from TRBD1 or TRBD2 (6 bases each). The ends were cut back, 4 bases at V and 2 bases at J, with 18 bases in the middle. The germline gives CDR1 SQVTM, CDR2 ANQGSEA. CDR3 size: 15 residues. DNA for the CDR3: TGCAGCGTTGTGGGGGGACACAGAGTAGCCTACGAGCAGTACTTC. Its translation is CSVVGGHRVAYEQYF.

The J gene is TRBJ2-1, the V gene TRBV7-2; 9 bases are a match to TRBD2. The CDR3 has 16 amino acids. Trimming at V came to 2 bases and at J to 3 bases, leaving 5 bases not matched to a gene. The germline V gene has CDR1 SGHTA and CDR2 FQGNSA. The CDR3: CASSLLRRGGYNEQFF. DNA for the CDR3: TGTGCCAGCAGCTTACTTCGGCGGGGGGGCTACAATGAGCAGTTCTTC. Drawing the rest from reference TRBV7-2 and TRBJ2-1, the complete variable domain is GAGVSQSPSNKVTEKGKDVELRCDPISGHTALYWYRQSLGQGLEFLIYFQGNSAPDKSGLPSDRFSAERTGGSVSTLTIQRTQQEDSAVYLCASSLLRRGGYNEQFFGPGTRLTVL.

The chain couples TRBV4-1 to TRBJ2-3, with TRBD2 matching 11 bases. The CDR3 consists of 16 residues. V gave up 2 bases and J gave up 5 bases; unmatched junction bases: 6. Germline V gene lookup returns CDR1 MGHRA and CDR2 YSYEKL. CDR3 residues: CASSQSGTSGEDTQYF. The CDR3 nucleotides are TGCGCCAGCAGCCAATCCGGGACTAGCGGCGAAGATACGCAGTATTTT.

The chain uses TRBV29-1 and TRBJ2-7; D possibly corresponds to TRBD1 (7 bases). The germline CDR1 and CDR2 sequences are SQVTM and ANQGSEA. The V end lost 4 bases, the J end lost 3 bases, and 13 bases lay between the germline ends. This CDR3 has 13 residues. The CDR3 sequence is CSVAGGLDYEQYF. DNA of the CDR3: TGCAGCGTTGCAGGGGGGTTGGACTACGAGCAGTACTTC.

This clone has a handful of counts. The chain employs TRBV27 and TRBJ2-3, with D unresolved. The V gene's germline CDR1 is MNHEY and CDR2 SMNVEV (reference sequence). This CDR3 has 15 amino acids. Trimming took off 5 bases at V and 5 bases at J, with 17 bases between the two ends. For the CDR3, the DNA is TGTGCCAGCAGTACCCTGGATGGGGTGGTAGATACGCAGTATTTT. This sequence encodes CASSTLDGVVDTQYF.

This clone was detected a few times. The V and J genes are TRBV7-8 and TRBJ2-6, with D uncertain. Germline values: CDR1 SGHVS, CDR2 FQNEAQ. The CDR3 length is 16 residues. Trimming removed 1 base at V and 0 bases at J, with 7 bases between. CDR3 bases: TGTGCCAGCAGCTTAGACCGGAGCTCTGGGGCCAACGTCCTGACTTTC. This translates into CASSLDRSSGANVLTF.

This clone was counted only a few times. This chain joins TRBV6-6 and TRBJ1-6; maybe TRBD1 (5 bases). This CDR3 spans 16 amino acids. V was pared by 6 bases and J by 8 bases, with 20 bases between. CDR1 is MNHNY, CDR2 SVGAGI, per germline (reference sequence). The CDR3 DNA follows: TGTGCCAGCAGAGTAGGGACCCTGGGAAGAGATTCACCCCTCCACTTT. Translating it yields CASRVGTLGRDSPLHF.

A few counts support this clone. V gene TRBV9 combines with J gene TRBJ2-1; 8 nucleotides line up with TRBD1. The CDR3 consists of 15 residues. J gave up 4 bases and V 0 bases, and 3 bases lay outside the gene matches. Germline CDR1 reads SGDLS; CDR2 reads YYNGEE. In nucleotides, the CDR3 is TGTGCCAGCAGCGTAGTCCAGGGGGCTTACAATGAGCAGTTCTTC. This sequence encodes CASSVVQGAYNEQFF.

The CDR3 region is CASRPQGVYGYTF. The CDR3 DNA follows: TGTGCCAGCAGACCACAGGGTGTCTATGGCTACACCTTC. The chain joins TRBV27 to TRBJ1-2; tentative D call: TRBD1 (6 bases). From germline, CDR1 is MNHEY and CDR2 SMNVEV (reference sequence). Trimming removed 6 bases from V and 4 bases from J, with 12 bases in between. The CDR3 spans 13 residues.

The V and J genes are TRBV29-1 and TRBJ1-2; 8 nucleotides agree with TRBD1. With 8 bases clipped from V and 4 bases from J, the junction kept 12 bases outside the gene matches. Germline V gene lookup returns CDR1 SQVTM and CDR2 ANQGSEA. The CDR3 totals 14 residues. For the CDR3, the DNA is TGCAGCCCTGAGGACAGGGCGCACTTCTATGGCTACACCTTC. This translates into CSPEDRAHFYGYTF.

The chain is built from TRBV23-1 and TRBJ1-5; D remains unclear. TRBV23-1 is assigned to the ORF class and has an uncertain function. V lost 2 bases to trimming and J lost 5 bases, with 16 bases between them. This CDR3 has 16 residues. The CDR3 sequence is CASSQAGNGFDQPQHF. CDR3 sequence (DNA): TGCGCCAGCAGTCAAGCGGGAAACGGGTTCGATCAGCCCCAGCATTTT.

Only a few counts were recorded for this clone. This sequence joins TRBV19 and TRBJ1-5; D not resolved. Trimming took off 7 bases at V and 1 base at J, with 11 bases between the two ends. CDR3 size: 14 residues. In germline, CDR1 is LNHDA, CDR2 SQIVND (reference sequence). Here the CDR3 reads CASKSLESNQPQHF. The CDR3 nucleotides read TGTGCCAGTAAGTCCTTAGAAAGCAATCAGCCCCAGCATTTT.

This CDR3 reads CASSLATGEAFF. CDR3 nucleotides: TGTGCCAGCAGCTTGGCCACAGGAGAAGCTTTCTTT. The rearrangement uses TRBV5-6 and TRBJ1-1; TRBD1 is a possible D gene (5 bases). V lost 0 bases, J lost 8 bases, and 8 bases lay in between. CDR1 is SGHDT, CDR2 YYEEEE, per germline. The CDR3 contains 12 residues.

The rearrangement uses TRBV29-1 and TRBJ2-2; D may be TRBD2 (5 bases). Germline V CDR1 and CDR2: SQVTM, ANQGSEA. The CDR3 totals 11 residues. V was trimmed by 4 bases and J by 6 bases, leaving 6 bases between them. CDR3: CSVAEAGELFF. In nucleotides, the CDR3 is TGCAGCGTTGCGGAGGCCGGGGAGCTGTTTTTT.

The chain recombines TRBV15 with TRBJ1-5; D gene unclear. The V end was cut by 0 bases, the J end by 5 bases, with 8 bases between. The CDR3 runs 14 residues. Germline CDR1 and CDR2: LNHNV and YYDKDF (reference sequence). The CDR3 DNA follows: TGTGCCACCAGCAGAGATTCGGGTTATCAGCCCCAGCATTTT. This translates into CATSRDSGYQPQHF.

The table lists this clone with a few counts. V and J are TRBV20-1 and TRBJ1-5, with D unresolved. This CDR3 has 11 residues. Trimming removed 3 bases at V and 4 bases at J, with 4 bases between. Germline-derived CDR1 and CDR2 are DFQATT and SNEGSKA (reference sequence). Here the CDR3 DNA reads TGCAGTGCTAGCTGGAATCAGCCCCAGCATTTT. It is translated as CSASWNQPQHF.

The V gene is TRBV30, the J gene TRBJ2-3; a possible D gene is TRBD2 (5 bases). Per germline, CDR1 GTSNPN and CDR2 SVGIG (reference sequence). This CDR3 region has 14 residues. Trimming stripped 0 bases from V and 1 base from J, with 8 bases between. CDR3 in amino acids: CAWSVTRGTDTQYF. In DNA form, the CDR3 reads TGTGCCTGGAGTGTAACGCGGGGCACAGATACGCAGTATTTT.

V usage is TRBV2 and J usage is TRBJ2-3; D ambiguous. Germline V CDR1 and CDR2: SNHLY, FYNNEI. With 6 bases removed from V and 4 bases from J, the gap between germline ends came to 14 bases. The CDR3 has 14 residues. This CDR3 is CASRPPGNSDTQYF. CDR3 DNA: TGTGCCAGCAGGCCCCCGGGTAACTCAGATACGCAGTATTTT.

The CDR3 loop reads CASEHSPTGYTF. CDR3 DNA sequence: TGTGCCAGCGAACACTCACCGACCGGCTACACCTTC. The rearrangement uses TRBV28 and TRBJ1-2; D is unclear. V was shortened by 8 bases and J by 8 bases, with 15 bases between the two germline ends. The CDR3 is made up of 12 amino acids. Germline V gives CDR1 MDHEN, CDR2 SYDVKM.

The chain carries TRBV6-5 and TRBJ2-1; D remains unclear. The V gene's germline CDR1 is MNHEY and CDR2 SVGAGI. This CDR3 has 12 amino acids. V was trimmed by 2 bases and J by 6 bases, leaving 5 bases between them. The CDR3: CASSYGGNEQFF. The CDR3 region has the DNA TGTGCCAGCAGTTACGGCGGCAATGAGCAGTTCTTC.

V gene TRBV25-1 combines with J gene TRBJ1-1; 8 bases are a match to TRBD1. The CDR3 runs to 15 residues. Per the germline V gene, CDR1 is MGHDK and CDR2 is SYGVNS. With 6 bases clipped from V and 4 bases from J, the junction kept 10 bases outside the gene matches. In nucleotides, the CDR3 is TGTGCCAGCAGAGGACAGGGTCGTCGGGGCACTGAAGCTTTCTTT. It translates to CASRGQGRRGTEAFF.

This chain links TRBV6-5 with TRBJ1-6, with no clear D. The germline V and J ends were trimmed by 1 base and 10 bases, with 17 bases remaining between them. This CDR3 is 16 amino acids long. Germline CDR1 reads MNHEY; CDR2 reads SVGAGI. This chain's CDR3 is CASSYWQAEGTSPLHF. The CDR3 nucleotides are TGTGCCAGCAGTTACTGGCAGGCCGAGGGAACCTCACCCCTCCACTTT.

V usage is TRBV5-1 and J usage is TRBJ2-7, with a weak D call TRBD1 (6 bases). CDR3 length: 18 residues. Per the germline V gene, CDR1 is SGHRS and CDR2 is YFSETQ. V shed 0 bases and J shed 6 bases, with 25 bases lying between them. The CDR3 loop reads CASSLALGQSGVLTEQYF. For the CDR3, the DNA is TGCGCCAGCAGCTTGGCCCTCGGACAGTCCGGCGTACTGACCGAGCAGTACTTC. The full variable domain, with the rest looked up from reference TRBV5-1 and TRBJ2-7, is KAGVTQTPRYLIKTRGQQVTLSCSPISGHRSVSWYQQTPGQGLQFLFEYFSETQRNKGNFPGRFSGRQFSNSRSEMNVSTLELGDSALYLCASSLALGQSGVLTEQYFGPGTRLTVT.

The J gene is TRBJ1-1, the V gene TRBV7-9; D gene uncertain. CDR3 length: 12 residues. In germline, CDR1 is SEHNR, CDR2 FQNEAQ (reference sequence). Trimming cost V 5 bases and J 4 bases, with 8 bases left between them. CDR3 bases: TGTGCCAGCAGCCCCAGTAGCACTGAAGCTTTCTTT. Encoded protein: CASSPSSTEAFF. Together with reference TRBV7-9 and TRBJ1-1, the CDR3 gives the full variable domain: DTGVSQNPRHKITKRGQNVTFRCDPISEHNRLYWYRQTLGQGPEFLTYFQNEAQLEKSRLLSDRFSAERPKGSFSTLEIQRTEQGDSAMYLCASSPSSTEAFFGQGTRLTVV.